This TCR beta chain was recovered during a study of CD8 T cells in Susac syndrome. The authors reverse transcribed about 0.45 to 1 ug RNA with random hexamers. Amplification of TCR beta CDR3 by immunoSEQ multiplex PCR spanned 54 Vbeta and 13 Jbeta. TCRdb passed the immunoSEQ multiplex PCR reads through MiXCR, listing each CDR3 protein once. The sample yields approximately 150,000 distinct CDR3 sequences, roughly 80% seen once. This clonotype was sampled from a human donor with multiple sclerosis. The sample consisted of CD8+ T cells from PBMCs.

The CDR3 bases are TGCAGCGTCAGCGGGGGGGGTGGTCGGAATGAGCAGTTCTTC. It yields the protein CSVSGGGGRNEQFF. This chain links TRBV29-1 with TRBJ2-1, with 10 nucleotides matching TRBD2. V dropped 6 bases and J dropped 7; count of bases not matched to a gene: 9. Per germline, CDR1 SQVTM and CDR2 ANQGSEA. The CDR3 consists of 14 residues.